This T cell receptor (beta chain) is from a study of blood T cell repertoires in COVID-19. The CDR3 is made up of 12 amino acids. V dropped 6 bases and J dropped 9 bases, with 12 bases sitting between them. Germline assignment: CDR1 SGHTA and CDR2 FQGNSA. Libraries were prepared by immunoSEQ multiplex PCR; TCRdb keeps only in-frame clonotypes and omits some of them. The table records tens of thousands of clones, more than 75% of them present only once. The sequencing sample was made of peripheral blood. This chain links TRBV7-2 with TRBJ2-4; tentatively, D is TRBD2 (6 bases). This TCR was sampled from a human donor in a cohort sampled during active COVID-19. CDR3 region: CASRTGGGIQYF. The DNA for the CDR3 is TGTGCCAGCAGAACCGGGGGAGGCATTCAGTACTTC.